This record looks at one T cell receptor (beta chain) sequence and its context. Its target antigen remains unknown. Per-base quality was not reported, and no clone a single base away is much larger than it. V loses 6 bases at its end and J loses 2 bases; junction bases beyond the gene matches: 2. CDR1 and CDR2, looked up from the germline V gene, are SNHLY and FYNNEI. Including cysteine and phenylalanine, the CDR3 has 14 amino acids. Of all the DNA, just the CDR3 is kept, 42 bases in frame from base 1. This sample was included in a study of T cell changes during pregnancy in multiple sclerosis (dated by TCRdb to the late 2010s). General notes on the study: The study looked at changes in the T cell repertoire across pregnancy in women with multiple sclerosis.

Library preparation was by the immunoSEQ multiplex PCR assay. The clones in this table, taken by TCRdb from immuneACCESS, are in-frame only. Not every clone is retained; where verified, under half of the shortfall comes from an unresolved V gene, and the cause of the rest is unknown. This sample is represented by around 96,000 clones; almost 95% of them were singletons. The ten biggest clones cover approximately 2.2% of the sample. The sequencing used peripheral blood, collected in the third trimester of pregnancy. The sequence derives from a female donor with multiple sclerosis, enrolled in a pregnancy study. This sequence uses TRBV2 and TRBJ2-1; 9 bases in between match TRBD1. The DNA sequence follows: TGTGCCAGCAGGGGACAGGGAGCCTACAATGAGCAGTTCTTC. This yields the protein CASRGQGAYNEQFF.